This paragraph covers one T cell receptor beta chain sequence. Antigen unknown. In germline, CDR1 is SQVTM, CDR2 ANQGSEA. This CDR3 is built from 13 residues. V was pared by 4 bases and J by 4 bases, with 13 bases between. Sequenced by immunoSEQ multiplex PCR; TCRdb stores in-frame clones only, minus some. Here the sample spans about 120,000 clones, 75% to 90% being singletons. This entry is derived from a study of T cell responses to AZD1222 COVID-19 vaccine. Whole-study findings and limits: Spike regions recognized by vaccine-associated CD4 TCRs spanned the protein, led by 160-218 and 743-854.

The starting material was peripheral blood, obtained 28 days after the second AZD1222 dose. The receptor's source is an adult who received the AZD1222 COVID-19 vaccine. This chain connects TRBV29-1 to TRBJ1-2; D might be TRBD1 (5 bases). The CDR3 loop is CSVARGGAYGYTF. The CDR3 DNA follows: TGCAGCGTTGCTCGTGGAGGGGCCTATGGCTACACCTTC.